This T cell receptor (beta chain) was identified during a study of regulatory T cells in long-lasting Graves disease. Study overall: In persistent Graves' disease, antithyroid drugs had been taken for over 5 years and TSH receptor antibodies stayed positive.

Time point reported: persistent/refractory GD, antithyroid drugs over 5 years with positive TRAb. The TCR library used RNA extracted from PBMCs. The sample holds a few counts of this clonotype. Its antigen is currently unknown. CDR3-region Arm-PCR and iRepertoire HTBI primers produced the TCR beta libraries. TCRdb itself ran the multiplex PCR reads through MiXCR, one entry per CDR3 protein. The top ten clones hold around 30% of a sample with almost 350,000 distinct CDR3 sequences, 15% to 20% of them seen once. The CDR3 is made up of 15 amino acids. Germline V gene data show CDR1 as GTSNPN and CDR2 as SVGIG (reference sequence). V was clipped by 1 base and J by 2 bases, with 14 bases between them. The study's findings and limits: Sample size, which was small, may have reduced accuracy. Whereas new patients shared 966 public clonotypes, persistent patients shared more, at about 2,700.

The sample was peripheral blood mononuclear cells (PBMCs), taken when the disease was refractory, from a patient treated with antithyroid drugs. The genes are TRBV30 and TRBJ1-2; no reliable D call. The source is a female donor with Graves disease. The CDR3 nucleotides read TGTGCCTGGAGTGAAGTACTGTCACACAACTATGGCTACACCTTC. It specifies CAWSEVLSHNYGYTF. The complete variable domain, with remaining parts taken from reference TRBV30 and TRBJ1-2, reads SQTIHQWPATLVQPVGSPLSLECTVEGTSNPNLYWYRQAAGRGLQLLFYSVGIGQISSEVPQNLSASRPQDRQFILSSKKLLLSDSGFYLCAWSEVLSHNYGYTFGSGTRLTVV.